This paragraph reports one T cell receptor (beta chain). As yet, its antigen is unknown. The data belong to a study of early T cells in non-severe SARS-CoV-2 infection. Turning to the study itself: The sequenced material was bulk RNA from unsorted whole blood, and its chains were unpaired. Overall study results and limits: Anti-spike CD8 specificities were favored by VDJdb matching, whose results missed private and CD4 specificities.

Researchers tagged individual cDNA molecules with unique molecular identifiers. TCRdb re-analysed the 5' RACE reads in MiXCR, keeping a single row per CDR3 protein. The repertoire consists of 55,000 or so distinct CDR3 sequences, with about 9.9% occurring once and the leading ten covering roughly a tenth. Germline CDR1 reads SEHNR; CDR2 reads FQNEAQ (reference sequence). Trimming took 4 bases from V and 4 from J; bases not matched to a gene: 0. The CDR3 totals 13 residues. The chain uses TRBV7-9 and TRBJ2-2, with 7 bases identical to TRBD1. The sample comprised whole blood. The TCR sequence derives from an adult who was a healthcare worker with PCR-confirmed SARS-CoV-2 infection or an uninfected control (not recorded which). The DNA of the CDR3 is TGTGCCAGCAGCTGGACAGGCACCGGGGAGCTGTTTTTT. Protein: CASSWTGTGELFF.